The rows below give T cell receptor beta chains drawn from one sample of a study of CD8+CD57+ T cells in acquired aplastic anemia. TCRdb reprocessed the reads with MiXCR, giving one entry per CDR3 protein. Of under 500,000 distinct CDR3 sequences listed, less than 35% are singletons. Sequenced: sorted CD4+, CD8+, or CD8+CD57+ T cells (not recorded which) from PBMCs. Receptor source: a human donor with aplastic anemia. Both conserved end residues are part of each CDR3. The D gene is left open where the match is weak. Clone size is not always given. Where it is, it says once, few, many or a class for expanded clones.

d_call: .; v_call: TRBV5-1; j_call: TRBJ1-1; clone_size: .; cdr3_aa: CASSWDIPNTEAFF; cdr3_nt: TGCGCCAGCAGCTGGGACATCCCGAACACTGAAGCTTTCTTT
d_call: .; v_call: TRBV11-2; j_call: TRBJ2-1; clone_size: .; cdr3_aa: CASSSTNQRNEQFF; cdr3_nt: TGTGCCAGCAGCTCTACGAATCAGAGGAATGAGCAGTTCTTC
d_call: .; v_call: TRBV12-3/TRBV12-4; j_call: TRBJ1-2; clone_size: many; cdr3_aa: CASSMTTYGYTF; cdr3_nt: TGTGCCAGCAGCATGACAACGTATGGCTACACCTTC
d_call: .; v_call: TRBV5-1; j_call: TRBJ2-3; clone_size: .; cdr3_aa: CASSLEDGPSTDTQYF; cdr3_nt: TGCGCCAGCAGCCTAGAGGACGGACCTAGCACAGATACGCAGTATTTT
d_call: .; v_call: TRBV9; j_call: TRBJ2-1; clone_size: many; cdr3_aa: CASSVLGDEQFF; cdr3_nt: TGTGCCAGCAGCGTATTGGGGGATGAGCAGTTCTTC
d_call: .; v_call: TRBV29-1; j_call: TRBJ1-1; clone_size: .; cdr3_aa: CSVGGDGTEAFF; cdr3_nt: TGCAGCGTTGGGGGAGATGGCACTGAAGCTTTCTTT
d_call: .; v_call: TRBV5-1; j_call: TRBJ1-3; clone_size: few; cdr3_aa: CASSQDSGNTIYF; cdr3_nt: TGCGCCAGCAGCCAAGACAGTGGAAACACCATATATTTT
d_call: .; v_call: TRBV12-3/TRBV12-4; j_call: TRBJ2-5; clone_size: .; cdr3_aa: CASSPKFDQGEETQYF; cdr3_nt: TGTGCCAGCAGTCCGAAGTTTGACCAGGGTGAGGAGACCCAGTACTTC
d_call: .; v_call: TRBV12-3/TRBV12-4; j_call: TRBJ2-7; clone_size: many; cdr3_aa: CASSLTQGPNEQYF; cdr3_nt: TGTGCCAGCAGTTTAACCCAGGGGCCCAACGAGCAGTACTTC
d_call: .; v_call: TRBV3-1; j_call: TRBJ2-3; clone_size: few; cdr3_aa: CASSQAPDTQYF; cdr3_nt: TGTGCCAGCAGCCAAGCCCCAGATACGCAGTATTTT
d_call: .; v_call: TRBV3-1; j_call: TRBJ1-2; clone_size: few; cdr3_aa: CASSLYQNGYTF; cdr3_nt: TGTGCCAGCAGCCTATACCAAAATGGCTACACCTTC
d_call: TRBD2; v_call: TRBV7-9; j_call: TRBJ2-7; clone_size: many; cdr3_aa: CASSSHRGSAPVEQYF; cdr3_nt: TGTGCCAGCAGCTCCCATCGCGGGAGCGCCCCGGTGGAGCAGTACTTC
d_call: .; v_call: TRBV30; j_call: TRBJ1-2; clone_size: many; cdr3_aa: CASLEGYTF; cdr3_nt: TGTGCCTCCTTGGAGGGCTACACCTTC
d_call: TRBD1; v_call: TRBV29-1; j_call: TRBJ1-2; clone_size: many; cdr3_aa: CSVAQGVDYGYTF; cdr3_nt: TGCAGCGTTGCTCAGGGGGTTGACTATGGCTACACCTTC
d_call: .; v_call: TRBV20-1; j_call: TRBJ2-3; clone_size: many; cdr3_aa: CSARGEREDTQYF; cdr3_nt: TGCAGTGCTAGAGGAGAGAGGGAGGATACGCAGTATTTT
d_call: TRBD1; v_call: TRBV12-3/TRBV12-4; j_call: TRBJ1-6; clone_size: .; cdr3_aa: CASMRDRANNSPLHF; cdr3_nt: TGTGCCAGCATGCGGGACAGGGCAAATAATTCACCCCTCCACTTT
d_call: .; v_call: TRBV29-1; j_call: TRBJ2-7; clone_size: .; cdr3_aa: CSVLTDYEQYF; cdr3_nt: TGCAGCGTCCTCACAGACTACGAGCAGTACTTC
d_call: .; v_call: TRBV4-3; j_call: TRBJ1-2; clone_size: many; cdr3_aa: CASSQGGTVYGYTF; cdr3_nt: TGCGCCAGCAGCCAAGGGGGAACAGTCTATGGCTACACCTTC
d_call: TRBD1; v_call: TRBV24-1; j_call: TRBJ1-2; clone_size: many; cdr3_aa: CATTDSRGAGYTF; cdr3_nt: TGTGCCACCACTGACAGCAGGGGGGCCGGCTACACCTTC
d_call: .; v_call: TRBV25-1; j_call: TRBJ1-1; clone_size: many; cdr3_aa: CASSGAFGGLEWGTEAFF; cdr3_nt: TGTGCCAGCAGTGGGGCCTTCGGGGGGCTTGAGTGGGGCACTGAAGCTTTCTTT
d_call: .; v_call: TRBV2; j_call: TRBJ2-7; clone_size: .; cdr3_aa: CASSVVVGTPYEQYF; cdr3_nt: TGTGCCAGCAGTGTTGTCGTCGGCACCCCCTACGAGCAGTACTTC
d_call: TRBD1; v_call: TRBV10-3; j_call: TRBJ1-6; clone_size: many; cdr3_aa: CAIRNGTGSPLHF; cdr3_nt: TGTGCCATCAGGAACGGGACAGGCTCACCCCTCCACTTT
d_call: TRBD1; v_call: TRBV5-1; j_call: TRBJ2-1; clone_size: few; cdr3_aa: CASSLQGTGNEQFF; cdr3_nt: TGCGCCAGCAGCCTCCAAGGGACAGGCAATGAGCAGTTCTTC
d_call: .; v_call: TRBV29-1; j_call: TRBJ2-5; clone_size: many; cdr3_aa: CSVGLGGETQYF; cdr3_nt: TGCAGCGTTGGTCTGGGAGGAGAGACCCAGTACTTC
d_call: .; v_call: TRBV10-3; j_call: TRBJ1-5; clone_size: many; cdr3_aa: CAIKSQDAQPQHF; cdr3_nt: TGTGCCATCAAATCGCAGGACGCTCAGCCCCAGCATTTT
d_call: TRBD2; v_call: TRBV24-1; j_call: TRBJ2-1; clone_size: .; cdr3_aa: CATSGIVAGDSYNEQFF; cdr3_nt: TGTGCCACCAGTGGTATCGTCGCGGGGGACTCCTACAATGAGCAGTTCTTC
d_call: .; v_call: TRBV2; j_call: TRBJ1-1; clone_size: many; cdr3_aa: CASREQVFTEAFF; cdr3_nt: TGTGCCAGCAGAGAACAGGTCTTCACTGAAGCTTTCTTT
d_call: .; v_call: TRBV25-1; j_call: TRBJ2-1; clone_size: few; cdr3_aa: CASSVGAYGNEQFF; cdr3_nt: TGTGCCAGCAGTGTGGGGGCTTATGGCAATGAGCAGTTCTTC
d_call: .; v_call: TRBV5-5; j_call: TRBJ2-1; clone_size: few; cdr3_aa: CASSLEQAAEQFF; cdr3_nt: TGTGCCAGCAGCTTGGAACAGGCTGCCGAGCAGTTCTTC
d_call: .; v_call: TRBV10-3; j_call: TRBJ2-5; clone_size: .; cdr3_aa: CASSLNPQETQYF; cdr3_nt: TGTGCCAGCAGCTTGAACCCGCAAGAGACCCAGTACTTC
d_call: .; v_call: TRBV29-1; j_call: TRBJ1-2; clone_size: .; cdr3_aa: CSVRRGQGSGVGGYTF; cdr3_nt: TGCAGCGTCCGTCGAGGCCAGGGTAGCGGAGTTGGTGGCTACACCTTC
d_call: .; v_call: TRBV12-3/TRBV12-4; j_call: TRBJ2-1; clone_size: .; cdr3_aa: CASSLDGPPLGKFF; cdr3_nt: TGTGCCAGCAGTTTAGATGGTCCTCCTCTTGGGAAGTTCTTC
d_call: TRBD2; v_call: TRBV10-2; j_call: TRBJ2-3; clone_size: .; cdr3_aa: CASSPWRGDPSTDTQYF; cdr3_nt: TGCGCCAGCTCGCCGTGGCGGGGGGACCCTAGCACAGATACGCAGTATTTT
d_call: TRBD1; v_call: TRBV9; j_call: TRBJ2-5; clone_size: .; cdr3_aa: CASGLTGWETQYF; cdr3_nt: TGTGCCAGCGGCCTGACAGGGTGGGAGACCCAGTACTTC
d_call: .; v_call: TRBV12-3/TRBV12-4; j_call: TRBJ1-5; clone_size: few; cdr3_aa: CASSLEGPRGGQPQHF; cdr3_nt: TGTGCCAGCAGTTTAGAGGGACCCCGGGGGGGACAGCCCCAGCATTTT
d_call: .; v_call: TRBV27; j_call: TRBJ1-5; clone_size: .; cdr3_aa: CASSPAPGTNQPQHF; cdr3_nt: TGTGCCAGCAGTCCCGCGCCGGGTACGAATCAGCCCCAGCATTTT
d_call: TRBD2; v_call: TRBV5-1; j_call: TRBJ2-7; clone_size: .; cdr3_aa: CASSPGLAGVSYEQYF; cdr3_nt: TGCGCCAGCAGCCCAGGTCTAGCGGGAGTCTCCTACGAGCAGTACTTC
d_call: .; v_call: TRBV20-1; j_call: TRBJ2-3; clone_size: .; cdr3_aa: CSARPLSSTDTQYF; cdr3_nt: TGCAGTGCTAGGCCGCTGAGTAGCACAGATACGCAGTATTTT
d_call: TRBD1; v_call: TRBV15; j_call: TRBJ1-5; clone_size: many; cdr3_aa: CATSRQGVGSNQPQHF; cdr3_nt: TGTGCCACCAGCAGACAGGGGGTAGGGAGCAATCAGCCCCAGCATTTT
d_call: TRBD1; v_call: TRBV12-3/TRBV12-4; j_call: TRBJ2-7; clone_size: .; cdr3_aa: CASSSSRGQGIVEQYF; cdr3_nt: TGTGCCAGCAGCTCCTCCCGGGGACAGGGGATCGTAGAGCAGTACTTC
d_call: .; v_call: TRBV6-5; j_call: TRBJ1-6; clone_size: few; cdr3_aa: CASSYIVGGDSPLHF; cdr3_nt: TGTGCCAGCAGTTACATTGTCGGGGGCGATTCACCCCTCCACTTT
d_call: .; v_call: TRBV5-1; j_call: TRBJ1-6; clone_size: many; cdr3_aa: CASSLVEGEGSPLHF; cdr3_nt: TGCGCCAGCAGCTTGGTAGAGGGTGAGGGTTCACCCCTCCACTTT
d_call: TRBD2; v_call: TRBV13; j_call: TRBJ2-1; clone_size: .; cdr3_aa: CASSLRASGGANEQFF; cdr3_nt: TGTGCCAGCAGCTTAAGGGCTAGCGGGGGGGCCAATGAGCAGTTCTTC
d_call: TRBD2; v_call: TRBV14; j_call: TRBJ2-7; clone_size: .; cdr3_aa: CASSQGLPSGTSISYEQYF; cdr3_nt: TGTGCCAGCAGCCAAGGTTTGCCGAGCGGGACTAGCATATCCTACGAGCAGTACTTC
d_call: .; v_call: TRBV5-1; j_call: TRBJ1-6; clone_size: .; cdr3_aa: CASSSKGSSPLHF; cdr3_nt: TGCGCCAGCAGCTCGAAGGGGTCGTCACCCCTCCACTTT
d_call: TRBD1; v_call: TRBV12-3/TRBV12-4; j_call: TRBJ2-5; clone_size: .; cdr3_aa: CASSFRDREETQYF; cdr3_nt: TGTGCCAGCAGCTTCCGGGACAGGGAAGAGACCCAGTACTTC
d_call: .; v_call: TRBV19; j_call: TRBJ2-3; clone_size: few; cdr3_aa: CASSMKQGQLQYF; cdr3_nt: TGTGCCAGTAGTATGAAACAGGGTCAATTACAGTATTTT
d_call: .; v_call: TRBV11-2; j_call: TRBJ2-3; clone_size: few; cdr3_aa: CASSLKRVEFHRQYF; cdr3_nt: TGTGCCAGCAGCTTAAAGCGGGTTGAATTCCATCGGCAGTATTTT
d_call: .; v_call: TRBV20-1; j_call: TRBJ1-1; clone_size: .; cdr3_aa: CSARAQLNAEAFF; cdr3_nt: TGCAGTGCTAGGGCACAGCTGAACGCTGAAGCTTTCTTT
d_call: .; v_call: TRBV11-1; j_call: TRBJ2-3; clone_size: .; cdr3_aa: CASSLFLTGLSTDTQYF; cdr3_nt: TGTGCCAGCAGCTTATTTTTGACAGGCCTGAGCACAGATACGCAGTATTTT
d_call: .; v_call: TRBV4-1; j_call: TRBJ1-2; clone_size: few; cdr3_aa: CASSRRERVDYGYTF; cdr3_nt: TGCGCCAGCAGCCGCAGAGAGAGGGTGGACTATGGCTACACCTTC
d_call: .; v_call: TRBV4-1; j_call: TRBJ1-5; clone_size: .; cdr3_aa: CASSQATVQNQPQHF; cdr3_nt: TGCGCCAGCAGCCAAGCGACAGTTCAAAATCAGCCCCAGCATTTT
d_call: .; v_call: TRBV20-1; j_call: TRBJ1-4; clone_size: many; cdr3_aa: CSAYSTKLFF; cdr3_nt: TGCAGTGCTTATAGTACGAAACTGTTTTTT
d_call: .; v_call: TRBV11-1; j_call: TRBJ2-1; clone_size: .; cdr3_aa: CASSYSPRDVYNEQFF; cdr3_nt: TGTGCCAGCAGCTACTCCCCAAGGGACGTCTACAATGAGCAGTTCTTC